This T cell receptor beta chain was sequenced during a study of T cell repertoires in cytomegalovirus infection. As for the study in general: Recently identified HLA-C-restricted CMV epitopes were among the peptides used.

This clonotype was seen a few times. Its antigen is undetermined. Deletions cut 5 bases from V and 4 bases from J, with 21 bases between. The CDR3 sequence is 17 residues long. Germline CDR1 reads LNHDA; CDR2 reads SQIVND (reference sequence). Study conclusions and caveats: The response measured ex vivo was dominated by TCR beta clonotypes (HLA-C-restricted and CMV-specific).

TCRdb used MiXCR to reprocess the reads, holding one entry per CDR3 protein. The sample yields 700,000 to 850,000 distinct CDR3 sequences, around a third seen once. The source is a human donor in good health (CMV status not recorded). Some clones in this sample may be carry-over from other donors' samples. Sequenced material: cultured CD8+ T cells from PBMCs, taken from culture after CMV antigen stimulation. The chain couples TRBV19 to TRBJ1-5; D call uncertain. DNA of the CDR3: TGTGCCAGTAGTGCACTCCTTTCGGGGATGGCAAATCAGCCCCAGCATTTT. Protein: CASSALLSGMANQPQHF.